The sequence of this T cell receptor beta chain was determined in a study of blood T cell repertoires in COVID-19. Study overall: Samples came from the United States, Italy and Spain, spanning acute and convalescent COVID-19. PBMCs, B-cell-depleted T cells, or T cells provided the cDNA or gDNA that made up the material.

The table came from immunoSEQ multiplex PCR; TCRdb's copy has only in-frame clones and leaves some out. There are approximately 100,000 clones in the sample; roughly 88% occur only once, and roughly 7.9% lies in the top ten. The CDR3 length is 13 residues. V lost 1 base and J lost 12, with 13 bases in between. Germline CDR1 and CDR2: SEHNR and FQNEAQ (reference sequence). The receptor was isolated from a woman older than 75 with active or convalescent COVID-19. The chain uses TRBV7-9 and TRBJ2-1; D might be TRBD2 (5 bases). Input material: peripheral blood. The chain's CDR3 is CASSLGELRAQFF. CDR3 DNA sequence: TGTGCCAGCAGCTTAGGGGAGCTTAGGGCGCAGTTCTTC.